The sequence of this T cell receptor beta chain was determined in a study of OX40 agonist ivuxolimab in advanced cancers. Study observations and caveats: Among the least clonally expanded were partial responders at 0.1-3.0 mg/kg.

This table comes from immunoSEQ multiplex PCR, and its TCRdb copy is limited to in-frame clones, with some not included. This table holds under 100,000 clones, around four fifths found once. The sampling schedule covered blood at baseline, cycle 4 day 1, and cycle 7 day 1. Worth noting for this clone: Its antigen is undetermined.

The ends were cut back, 1 base at V and 8 bases at J, with 11 bases in the middle. Germline CDR1 reads LGHNA; CDR2 reads YSLEER. The CDR3 consists of 14 residues. This chain connects TRBV4-3 to TRBJ1-4, with D unclear. The TCR sequence derives from an adult with an advanced solid tumor such as melanoma, head and neck, liver or kidney cancer. The sample here was CD4+ or CD8+ T cells sorted from blood, taken in a trial of the OX40 agonist ivuxolimab. The CDR3 loop reads CASSQVELGEKLFF. In DNA, the CDR3 is TGCGCCAGCAGCCAAGTCGAATTAGGGGAAAAACTGTTTTTT.